One and the same sample provided the 29 T cell receptor beta chains below, sequenced in a study of cytomegalovirus exposure and HLA in healthy donors. PCR involved 60 Vbeta and 13 Jbeta primers. Generated by immunoSEQ multiplex PCR, the TCRdb table keeps only in-frame clones and is missing some. The repertoire holds around 150,000 clones, with about four fifths as singletons. The sample taken for sequencing was PBMCs. These TCRs come from a man over 45 in good health and CMV-seropositive.

This chain uses TRBV12-5 with TRBJ2-3, with a tentative D call TRBD1 (6 bases). Trimming removed 3 bases at V and 2 bases at J, with 9 bases between. CDR3 length: 14 amino acids. Germline values: CDR1 LGHNT, CDR2 FRNRAP. The chain's CDR3 is CASGLGQNTDTQYF. CDR3 in DNA: TGTGCTAGTGGTTTAGGACAGAACACAGATACGCAGTATTTT.

The CDR3 DNA sequence: TGCGCCAGCAGCTTGAGTAGCGGGAATGAGCAGTTCTTC. Translated, it gives CASSLSSGNEQFF. The V and J genes are TRBV5-1 and TRBJ2-1; 7 nucleotides align to TRBD2. V was pared by 1 base and J by 7 bases, with 2 bases of the junction left unmatched. Looked up from germline, CDR1 is SGHRS and CDR2 is YFSETQ. This CDR3 region has 13 residues.

The gene calls are TRBV11-2 and TRBJ2-5; 8 bases agree with TRBD2. The J segment lost 1 base and the V segment lost 0 bases, leaving 13 bases of the junction unmatched. The germline gives CDR1 SGHAT, CDR2 FQNNGV. The CDR3 has 19 residues. The CDR3, as DNA: TGTGCCAGCAGCTTAGATGATCCCTATTTTGCGGGAGGCCAAGAGACCCAGTACTTC. It yields the protein CASSLDDPYFAGGQETQYF.

This chain uses TRBV2 with TRBJ1-5; no reliable D call. The CDR3 spans 14 residues. V was pared by 4 bases and J by 0 bases, with 7 bases between. Germline loops: CDR1 SNHLY, CDR2 FYNNEI. The CDR3 nucleotides are TGTGCCAGCAGTGTCGTCGGTAGCAATCAGCCCCAGCATTTT. Protein product: CASSVVGSNQPQHF.

The J gene is TRBJ2-1, the V gene TRBV2, with 8 positions matching TRBD2. The CDR3 is 14 residues long. Trimming took 2 bases from V and 6 from J; bases not matched to a gene: 3. Germline-derived CDR1 and CDR2 are SNHLY and FYNNEI. CDR3 loop: CASSEWREANEQFF. CDR3 in DNA: TGTGCCAGCAGTGAATGGCGGGAGGCCAATGAGCAGTTCTTC.

The chain has TRBV4-1 and TRBJ2-6; D is unclear. The CDR3 contains 15 residues. The germline V gene encodes CDR1 MGHRA and CDR2 YSYEKL. Trimming took 1 base from V and 6 from J, leaving 10 bases between them. The CDR3 loop reads CASSQGPLLANVLTF. In DNA form, the CDR3 reads TGCGCCAGCAGCCAAGGGCCCCTTTTGGCCAACGTCCTGACTTTC.

The chain is built from TRBV28 and TRBJ2-7, with 8 bases that match TRBD2. The J segment lost 0 bases and the V segment lost 4 bases, leaving 14 bases of the junction unmatched. CDR1 and CDR2 from the germline V gene are MDHEN and SYDVKM. The CDR3 spans 18 residues. CDR3 protein: CASSSLTHSGMYSYEQYF. CDR3 nucleotide sequence: TGTGCCAGCAGTTCTCTGACCCATAGCGGGATGTACTCCTACGAGCAGTACTTC.

V and J are TRBV28 and TRBJ2-3; D perhaps matches TRBD1 (6 bases). The CDR3 consists of 15 residues. The germline V gene encodes CDR1 MDHEN and CDR2 SYDVKM. V lost 6 bases and J 2 bases, leaving 15 bases between the germline ends. CDR3 sequence: CASRPMGHITDTQYF. The CDR3 region has the DNA TGTGCCAGCAGGCCCATGGGACATATCACAGATACGCAGTATTTT.

This clone occurred once. DNA of the CDR3: TGTGCCAGCAGCCGTACCAAAGCGGGACGAGAGCAGTACTTC. It yields the protein CASSRTKAGREQYF. The chain recombines TRBV25-1 with TRBJ2-7, with TRBD2 matching over 7 bases. CDR3 length: 14 residues. After removal of 6 bases from V and 7 bases from J, the junction contained 12 bases not matched to a gene. CDR1 and CDR2 from the germline V gene are MGHDK and SYGVNS.

This chain connects TRBV6-6 to TRBJ2-3; 9 positions match TRBD1. V gave up 10 bases and J gave up 6 bases; unmatched junction bases: 11. The CDR3 extends over 14 amino acids. The germline gives CDR1 MNHNY, CDR2 SVGAGI (reference sequence). The CDR3 DNA follows: TGTGCCATTACGGACAGGGGAGGGGGGGATACGCAGTATTTT. Protein sequence: CAITDRGGGDTQYF.

The chain combines TRBV16 with TRBJ2-2; 9 nucleotides match TRBD1. V was pared by 3 bases and J by 6 bases, with 17 bases of the junction left unmatched. Germline V gene lookup returns CDR1 KGHSY and CDR2 FQNENV. CDR3 length: 19 residues. Here the CDR3 reads CASSHRKKRGQGGPGELFF. In nucleotides, the CDR3 is TGTGCCAGCAGCCATCGCAAGAAGAGGGGACAGGGAGGACCCGGGGAGCTGTTTTTT.

This clone came up a few times. At one of its ends the junction is not consistent with the germline gene, which may arise from a read error. This chain uses TRBV7-9 with TRBJ2-7; 14 bases are shared with TRBD2. CDR3 length: 19 residues. Germline-derived CDR1 and CDR2 are SEHNR and FQNEAQ (reference sequence). CDR3 sequence: CSSSSPQGLAGGLTYEQYF. CDR3 DNA: TGTTCCAGCAGTTCCCCACAAGGACTAGCGGGAGGACTAACCTACGAGCAGTACTTC.

This rearrangement joins TRBV7-2 to TRBJ1-4; no firm D call. CDR1 is SGHTA, CDR2 FQGNSA, per germline. The CDR3 extends over 15 amino acids. The V end lost 5 bases, the J end lost 5 bases, and 15 bases lay between the germline ends. CDR3 sequence reads: CASSTGEAQNEKLFF. DNA for the CDR3: TGTGCCAGCAGCACCGGGGAGGCCCAGAATGAAAAACTGTTTTTT.

This sequence joins TRBV30 and TRBJ2-7; 8 bases agree with TRBD1. The CDR3 loop spans 16 amino acids. J was trimmed by 3 bases and V by 2 bases; bases with no gene match: 12. CDR1 GTSNPN and CDR2 SVGIG come from the germline V gene (reference sequence). The CDR3 loop reads CAWSRPRTGHVYEQYF. CDR3 DNA: TGTGCCTGGAGTCGACCCAGGACAGGGCACGTCTACGAGCAGTACTTC. Full variable domain (remainder filled in from reference TRBV30 and TRBJ2-7): SQTIHQWPATLVQPVGSPLSLECTVEGTSNPNLYWYRQAAGRGLQLLFYSVGIGQISSEVPQNLSASRPQDRQFILSSKKLLLSDSGFYLCAWSRPRTGHVYEQYFGPGTRLTVT.

Worth noting for this clone: This CDR3 is missing its conserved last phenylalanine or tryptophan, likely due to a read error. The rearrangement uses TRBV5-4 and TRBJ1-1, with D maybe TRBD1 (5 bases). Germline V lookup: CDR1 SGHNT, CDR2 YYREEE (reference sequence). The V gene lost 0 bases and the J gene lost 11 bases, with 8 bases spanning the gap. The CDR3 consists of 11 residues. CDR3 bases: TGTGCCAGCAGCTTGGCAGGGCTTGCTTTCCTT. It codes for CASSLAGLAFL.

The chain recombines TRBV5-1 with TRBJ2-5; 8 nucleotides agree with TRBD2. This CDR3 is built from 16 residues. Germline assignment: CDR1 SGHRS and CDR2 YFSETQ. V trimming: 0 bases; J trimming: 2 bases; junction bases outside the gene matches: 6. In DNA form, the CDR3 reads TGCGCCAGCAGCTTGGGGCTAGCGGGCAATCAAGAGACCCAGTACTTC. Translating it yields CASSLGLAGNQETQYF.

V and J are TRBV5-6 and TRBJ2-5, with D maybe TRBD1 (5 bases). CDR3 size: 15 residues. V lost 0 bases and J lost 4, with 13 bases in between. Germline V gives CDR1 SGHDT, CDR2 YYEEEE. CDR3 loop: CASSLDRQGRETQYF. For the CDR3, the DNA is TGTGCCAGCAGCTTGGATCGGCAGGGTAGAGAGACCCAGTACTTC.

The gene calls are TRBV11-2 and TRBJ2-3; 10 bases line up with TRBD2. In germline, CDR1 is SGHAT, CDR2 FQNNGV. This CDR3 contains 17 residues. The V and J ends lost 5 bases and 5 bases, in that order; junction bases with no gene match: 13. The CDR3 DNA sequence: TGTGCCAGCAGCCACCCCCTCGAGCGGGAGGGCCGAGATACGCAGTATTTT. Protein: CASSHPLEREGRDTQYF.

The rearrangement uses TRBV28 and TRBJ1-2; 7 positions match TRBD1. V lost 7 bases and J lost 3; bases outside the gene matches: 5. In germline, CDR1 is MDHEN, CDR2 SYDVKM. The CDR3 contains 13 residues. As DNA, the CDR3 is TGTGCCAGCAACCACAGGGGCTACTATGGCTACACCTTC. Encoded protein: CASNHRGYYGYTF.

V usage is TRBV11-1 and J usage is TRBJ2-5; no definite D call. The germline gives CDR1 SGHAT, CDR2 FQDESV (reference sequence). Trimming pared 1 base from V and 5 bases from J, leaving 11 bases between. The CDR3 contains 14 residues. CDR3 nucleotide sequence: TGTGCCAGCAGCTTAGGTAGTAAGAGTGAGACCCAGTACTTC. This codes for CASSLGSKSETQYF.

The CDR3 is CASSRLAGDGTDTQYF. The DNA for the CDR3 is TGTGCCAGCAGTAGACTAGCGGGAGATGGTACAGATACGCAGTATTTT. The rearrangement uses TRBV2 and TRBJ2-3; 12 bases are a match to TRBD2. The CDR3 is 16 amino acids. Trimming cost V 5 bases and J 3 bases; bases outside gene matches: 6. Germline CDR1 is SNHLY and CDR2 is FYNNEI.

V is TRBV5-4 and J is TRBJ2-3; D not resolved. From germline, CDR1 is SGHNT and CDR2 YYREEE (reference sequence). V dropped 1 base and J dropped 4 bases, with 7 bases sitting between them. The CDR3 has 13 residues. The CDR3 nucleotides are TGTGCCAGCAGCTTGAGCCGATCAGATACGCAGTATTTT. As protein: CASSLSRSDTQYF.

V gene TRBV6-4 combines with J gene TRBJ1-6; 7 bases fit TRBD1. J lost 10 bases, V lost 6 bases, and 12 bases had no gene match. Germline lookup yields CDR1 MRHNA and CDR2 SNTAGT. The CDR3 has 15 amino acids. The chain's CDR3 is CASSPTGNVESPLHF. CDR3 nucleotides: TGTGCCAGCAGCCCGACAGGGAACGTCGAATCACCCCTCCACTTT.

The sample holds a few counts of this clone. This chain links TRBV29-1 with TRBJ2-7, with a weak D call TRBD1 (7 bases). V was clipped by 5 bases and J by 5 bases, with 19 bases between them. The CDR3 spans 14 residues. The germline gives CDR1 SQVTM, CDR2 ANQGSEA. The CDR3 DNA reads TGCAGCGTTTCGGCGACCAGGGGGGTAAACGAGCAGTACTTC. It is translated as CSVSATRGVNEQYF.

This clone has only one observation. The J gene is TRBJ2-7, the V gene TRBV28; D not certain. The CDR3 extends over 12 amino acids. Trimming took 7 bases from V and 3 from J, leaving 10 bases between them. The germline V gene has CDR1 MDHEN and CDR2 SYDVKM. The DNA for the CDR3 is TGTGCCAGCACAACTAACTTCTACGAGCAGTACTTC. It specifies CASTTNFYEQYF.

The chain carries TRBV11-1 and TRBJ1-1; a weak D match, TRBD1 (6 bases). This CDR3 has 14 amino acids. The V gene's germline CDR1 is SGHAT and CDR2 FQDESV (reference sequence). The V and J ends lost 1 base and 2 bases respectively, with 8 bases between them. This CDR3 is CASSLGTANTEAFF. The CDR3 DNA reads as TGTGCCAGCAGCTTAGGGACAGCAAACACTGAAGCTTTCTTT.

The J gene is TRBJ1-1, the V gene TRBV19; TRBD1 aligns across 9 bases. CDR1 and CDR2 from the germline V gene are LNHDA and SQIVND (reference sequence). The V segment lost 5 bases and the J segment 6 bases; nucleotides outside the gene matches: 7. This CDR3 has 14 amino acids. The CDR3 sequence: CASSLRDRVSEAFF. The CDR3 nucleotides are TGTGCCAGTAGTCTCCGGGACAGGGTATCTGAAGCTTTCTTT.

V and J are TRBV14 and TRBJ2-3; tentatively, D is TRBD2 (6 bases). V was clipped by 0 bases and J by 7 bases, with 20 bases between them. In germline, CDR1 is SGHDN, CDR2 FVKESK. The CDR3 runs 17 residues. The CDR3 protein is CASSQDLTAGLVNTQYF. The CDR3 DNA sequence: TGTGCCAGCAGCCAAGATCTGACTGCGGGACTCGTGAATACGCAGTATTTT.

This sequence joins TRBV5-1 and TRBJ1-6, with 10 bases aligning to TRBD1. The CDR3 is 15 residues long. The trim removed 4 bases at V and 8 bases at J, leaving 6 bases unmatched. Germline V lookup: CDR1 SGHRS, CDR2 YFSETQ. CDR3 sequence: CASSLRGTGDSPLHF. The CDR3, as DNA: TGCGCCAGCAGCCTACGCGGGACAGGGGATTCACCCCTCCACTTT. Filled out from reference TRBV5-1 and TRBJ1-6, the complete variable domain reads KAGVTQTPRYLIKTRGQQVTLSCSPISGHRSVSWYQQTPGQGLQFLFEYFSETQRNKGNFPGRFSGRQFSNSRSEMNVSTLELGDSALYLCASSLRGTGDSPLHFGNGTRLTVT.